Presented here are 29 T cell receptor beta chains from one specimen sequenced in a study of blood T cell repertoires in COVID-19. Sequencing used immunoSEQ multiplex PCR; TCRdb keeps in-frame clones, though not all of them. The table lists about 260,000 clones, roughly 86% of them singletons. What was sequenced was peripheral blood. The origin of the receptors is a woman between 50 and 59 years old with acute or convalescent COVID-19.

The chain employs TRBV18 and TRBJ1-2, with 12 bases matching TRBD1. Germline CDR1 reads KGHSH; CDR2 reads LQKENI. V was clipped by 6 bases and J by 7 bases; unmatched bases: 9. This CDR3 contains 15 residues. CDR3 residues: CASSHGGQGARGYTF. The CDR3, as DNA: TGTGCCAGCTCCCATGGGGGACAGGGGGCTCGTGGCTACACCTTC.

This sequence joins TRBV28 and TRBJ1-5; TRBD1 might be the D (5 bases). The CDR3 loop spans 14 amino acids. Germline lookup yields CDR1 MDHEN and CDR2 SYDVKM. Deletions cut 6 bases from V and 5 bases from J, with 14 bases between. The CDR3 DNA reads as TGTGCCAGCAGCCCTGGGGGGTCGTATCAGCCCCAGCATTTT. It codes for CASSPGGSYQPQHF.

V is TRBV7-9 and J is TRBJ2-5, with D tentatively TRBD1 (5 bases). V lost 5 bases, J lost 0 bases, and 16 bases lay in between. Germline values: CDR1 SEHNR, CDR2 FQNEAQ (reference sequence). This CDR3 region has 16 residues. The DNA for the CDR3 is TGTGCCAGCAGCGGGGCAGGCAGAAGATACCAAGAGACCCAGTACTTC. Its translation: CASSGAGRRYQETQYF.

This clone was seen once. The chain carries TRBV18 and TRBJ1-6; D gene uncertain. V was shortened by 2 bases and J by 7 bases, with 9 bases between the two germline ends. The CDR3 spans 14 residues. Germline V gene data show CDR1 as KGHSH and CDR2 as LQKENI. The CDR3 protein is CASSPIPMNSPLHF. The CDR3 coding sequence is TGTGCCAGCTCACCAATTCCCATGAATTCACCCCTCCACTTT.

The rearrangement uses TRBV10-3 and TRBJ2-7; D gene unclear. V lost 2 bases to trimming and J lost 7 bases, with 6 bases between them. The CDR3 loop spans 11 amino acids. The germline gives CDR1 ENHRY, CDR2 SYGVKD. The CDR3 here is CAISEVREQYF. The CDR3 coding sequence is TGTGCCATCAGTGAGGTTCGGGAGCAGTACTTC.

The chain combines TRBV18 with TRBJ1-4; D may be TRBD1 (6 bases). The V gene lost 3 bases and the J gene lost 8 bases, with 13 bases spanning the gap. The CDR3 is made up of 14 amino acids. Per the germline V gene, CDR1 is KGHSH and CDR2 is LQKENI. CDR3 sequence reads: CASSPSRGKEKLFF. DNA of the CDR3: TGTGCCAGCTCACCTTCGAGGGGGAAGGAAAAACTGTTTTTT.

This rearrangement joins TRBV11-2 to TRBJ1-5, with 10 positions matching TRBD1. This CDR3 region has 15 residues. Looked up from germline, CDR1 is SGHAT and CDR2 is FQNNGV. The J segment lost 3 bases and the V segment lost 5 bases, leaving 4 bases of the junction unmatched. The CDR3 region is CASSRDRGFNQPQHF. The DNA for the CDR3 is TGTGCCAGCAGCCGGGACAGGGGTTTCAATCAGCCCCAGCATTTT.

The DNA for the CDR3 is TGTGCCAGCAGTTTAGGGGGGGGCGATCAGCCCCAGCATTTT. Protein: CASSLGGGDQPQHF. The chain uses TRBV28 and TRBJ1-5, with D perhaps TRBD1 (6 bases). This CDR3 region has 14 residues. Trimming took off 2 bases at V and 5 bases at J, with 10 bases between the two ends. The germline V gene encodes CDR1 MDHEN and CDR2 SYDVKM.

The chain uses TRBV9 and TRBJ2-5; 7 positions agree with TRBD2. Losses at the gene ends were 3 bases for V and 5 bases for J; bases not matched to a gene: 16. The CDR3 is 17 amino acids. Germline CDR1 is SGDLS and CDR2 is YYNGEE. This CDR3 reads CASSARDLVRGVETQYF. The CDR3 DNA reads as TGTGCCAGCAGCGCAAGGGACTTGGTCCGGGGGGTCGAGACCCAGTACTTC. Drawing the rest from reference TRBV9 and TRBJ2-5, the complete variable domain is DSGVTQTPKHLITATGQRVTLRCSPRSGDLSVYWYQQSLDQGLQFLIQYYNGEERAKGNILERFSAQQFPDLHSELNLSSLELGDSALYFCASSARDLVRGVETQYFGPGTRLLVL.

The V gene is TRBV7-2, the J gene TRBJ2-4, with a tentative D call TRBD2 (5 bases). The CDR3 runs 14 residues. The germline V gene encodes CDR1 SGHTA and CDR2 FQGNSA. V lost 5 bases to trimming and J lost 2 bases, with 10 bases between them. The chain's CDR3 is CASSRDVTKNIQYF. For the CDR3, the DNA is TGTGCCAGCAGCCGGGATGTAACCAAAAACATTCAGTACTTC.

The chain uses TRBV7-9 and TRBJ2-3; 9 bases match TRBD1. Trimming removed 5 bases from V and 5 bases from J; junction bases left unmatched: 11. CDR1 and CDR2 (germline): SEHNR, FQNEAQ (reference sequence). This CDR3 has 16 amino acids. The CDR3 DNA reads as TGTGCCAGCAGCGTCGGGACAGGGAGTGTTGGAGATACGCAGTATTTT. Protein sequence: CASSVGTGSVGDTQYF.

This chain uses TRBV7-8 with TRBJ2-7, with 10 bases fitting TRBD1. J gave up 1 base and V 5 bases, and 5 bases lay outside the gene matches. Germline-derived CDR1 and CDR2 are SGHVS and FQNEAQ. The CDR3 has 15 residues. The CDR3 spells CASSRGQGLSYEQYF. The CDR3 nucleotides read TGTGCCAGCAGCCGGGGACAGGGGTTATCCTACGAGCAGTACTTC.

The chain links TRBV7-3 to TRBJ2-1; 7 bases are a match to TRBD2. Trimming at V came to 4 bases and at J to 5 bases, leaving 8 bases not matched to a gene. CDR3 length equals 15 residues. Germline assignment: CDR1 SGHTA and CDR2 FQGTGA. For the CDR3, the DNA is TGTGCCAGCAGCTCACTCGGGGACTATCACAATGAGCAGTTCTTC. Its protein product is CASSSLGDYHNEQFF.

The gene calls are TRBV3-1 (or the pseudogene TRBV3-2) and TRBJ1-1; D not certain. This CDR3 is 15 amino acids long. The ends were cut back, 0 bases at V and 1 base at J, with 9 bases in the middle. Germline CDR1 and CDR2: LGHDT and YNNKEL (reference sequence). CDR3 coding DNA: TGTGCCAGCAGCCAAGATGCAGGCGCGAACACTGAAGCTTTCTTT. Protein sequence: CASSQDAGANTEAFF.

This chain connects TRBV28 to TRBJ2-7, with 10 bases that match TRBD1. V dropped 5 bases and J dropped 5; count of bases not matched to a gene: 12. Germline V gene lookup returns CDR1 MDHEN and CDR2 SYDVKM. CDR3 length: 16 residues. The CDR3: CASSTPIGQGVDEQYF. DNA for the CDR3: TGTGCCAGCAGTACTCCAATTGGACAGGGGGTGGACGAGCAGTACTTC. Together with reference TRBV28 and TRBJ2-7, the CDR3 gives the full variable domain: DVKVTQSSRYLVKRTGEKVFLECVQDMDHENMFWYRQDPGLGLRLIYFSYDVKMKEKGDIPEGYSVSREKKERFSLILESASTNQTSMYLCASSTPIGQGVDEQYFGPGTRLTVT.

CDR3 sequence (DNA): TGTGCCAGCAAACCCCGACTAGCGTACAATGAGCAGTTCTTC. Protein product: CASKPRLAYNEQFF. The J gene is TRBJ2-1, the V gene TRBV2, with 8 bases matching TRBD2. The V gene end was trimmed by 7 bases and the J gene end by 4 bases; junction bases not matched to a gene: 6. Germline lookup yields CDR1 SNHLY and CDR2 FYNNEI. The CDR3 sequence is 14 residues long.

The chain uses TRBV3-1 (or the pseudogene TRBV3-2) and TRBJ1-1, with a possible D match to TRBD1 (5 bases). V was clipped by 0 bases and J by 3 bases, with 8 bases between them. The CDR3 runs to 14 residues. CDR1 and CDR2 (germline): LGHDT, YNNKEL (reference sequence). The CDR3: CASSQDLRDTEAFF. In DNA form, the CDR3 reads TGTGCCAGCAGCCAAGATCTCAGGGACACTGAAGCTTTCTTT.

This rearrangement joins TRBV7-9 to TRBJ1-4; D gene uncertain. Germline V gene lookup returns CDR1 SEHNR and CDR2 FQNEAQ (reference sequence). The CDR3 is 15 residues long. The V and J ends lost 7 bases and 0 bases respectively, with 12 bases between them. This CDR3 reads CASTPGSATNEKLFF. The CDR3 nucleotides read TGTGCCAGCACCCCTGGGAGTGCAACTAATGAAAAACTGTTTTTT.

V is TRBV2 and J is TRBJ1-1, with TRBD1 identical over 7 bases. This CDR3 region has 13 residues. Germline CDR1 SNHLY, CDR2 FYNNEI. V lost 6 bases and J lost 3; bases outside the gene matches: 4. CDR3 in amino acids: CASSTGQDTEAFF. The DNA of the CDR3 is TGTGCCAGCAGCACCGGACAGGACACTGAAGCTTTCTTT.

The chain uses TRBV15 and TRBJ2-7; 14 bases line up with TRBD2. Germline V CDR1 and CDR2: LNHNV, YYDKDF (reference sequence). V was clipped by 3 bases and J by 4 bases; unmatched bases: 14. The CDR3 has 19 residues. As DNA, the CDR3 is TGTGCCACCAGCAGGTCACTGACTAGCGGGAGGGAGGCAGGGTACGAGCAGTACTTC. Translated, it gives CATSRSLTSGREAGYEQYF. Full variable domain (missing parts from reference TRBV15 and TRBJ2-7): DAMVIQNPRYQVTQFGKPVTLSCSQTLNHNVMYWYQQKSSQAPKLLFHYYDKDFNNEADTPDNFQSRRPNTSFCFLDIRSPGLGDTAMYLCATSRSLTSGREAGYEQYFGPGTRLTVT.

V and J are TRBV2 and TRBJ2-1; D may be TRBD1 (7 bases). Germline V lookup: CDR1 SNHLY, CDR2 FYNNEI. V lost 6 bases, J lost 12 bases, and 15 bases lay in between. The CDR3 spans 12 residues. The CDR3 DNA reads TGTGCCAGCAGGGAAAACCAGGGGGGGCAGTTCTTC. The encoded protein is CASRENQGGQFF.

This clone was recorded only once. The chain carries TRBV7-9 and TRBJ2-7, with 9 nucleotides matching TRBD2. This CDR3 has 14 amino acids. J was trimmed by 4 bases and V by 2 bases; bases with no gene match: 3. CDR1 and CDR2 (germline): SEHNR, FQNEAQ (reference sequence). Here the CDR3 DNA reads TGTGCCAGCAGCTTATTAGCGGGAGTTTACGAGCAGTACTTC. It codes for CASSLLAGVYEQYF.

The chain uses TRBV6-1 and TRBJ2-7, with TRBD2 identical over 11 bases. Germline loops: CDR1 MNHNS, CDR2 SASEGT. The ends lost 0 bases at V and 7 bases at J; junction bases unmatched: 5. The CDR3 is 15 amino acids. For the CDR3, the DNA is TGTGCCAGCAGTGAAGCGGGACTAGCGGCCGAAGAGCAGTACTTC. Residues: CASSEAGLAAEEQYF.

Regarding this clone: As the CDR3 is not closed by the conserved phenylalanine or tryptophan, this likely results from a read error. The limits of the CDR3 on the DNA are not certain, so only TCRdb's listed CDR3 is given. The chain combines TRBV30 with TRBJ2-7; TRBD2, the table's D call, lacks a check against the DNA. In germline, CDR1 is GTSNPN, CDR2 SVGIG (reference sequence). Including both end residues, the CDR3 is 9 amino acids long. The chain's CDR3 is CAWTVSPAS.

The genes are TRBV19 and TRBJ2-7; 9 bases align to TRBD1. Germline trimming cut 4 bases from V and 6 bases from J; bases unmatched to any gene: 10. CDR1 is LNHDA, CDR2 SQIVND, per germline (reference sequence). The CDR3 covers 15 residues. CDR3 nucleotides: TGTGCCAGTAGTACACAGGGGGCGCGGGCTCTCGAGCAGTACTTC. Translation: CASSTQGARALEQYF.

The chain has TRBV19 and TRBJ2-2; D perhaps matches TRBD1 (5 bases). Germline V gene sequence: CDR1 LNHDA, CDR2 SQIVND (reference sequence). The CDR3 spans 15 residues. V was trimmed by 8 bases and J by 3 bases, leaving 16 bases between them. The CDR3 spells CASLDQGWYTGELFF. For the CDR3, the DNA is TGTGCCAGTCTTGATCAGGGATGGTACACCGGGGAGCTGTTTTTT. Full variable domain (remainder filled in from reference TRBV19 and TRBJ2-2): DGGITQSPKYLFRKEGQNVTLSCEQNLNHDAMYWYRQDPGQGLRLIYYSQIVNDFQKGDIAEGYSVSREKKESFPLTVTSAQKNPTAFYLCASLDQGWYTGELFFGEGSRLTVL.

The chain links TRBV9 to TRBJ2-1, with 7 bases that match TRBD2. The germline V gene has CDR1 SGDLS and CDR2 YYNGEE. V gave up 0 bases and J gave up 5 bases; unmatched junction bases: 8. The CDR3 is 16 amino acids. This chain's CDR3 is CASSVVARETHNEQFF. The CDR3 nucleotides read TGTGCCAGCAGCGTAGTGGCGCGGGAGACCCACAATGAGCAGTTCTTC.

This clone was seen a few times. The CDR3 sequence is CASSSGAVGANVLTF. Written as DNA, the CDR3 is TGTGCCAGTAGTTCAGGGGCAGTTGGGGCCAACGTCCTGACTTTC. This sequence joins TRBV19 and TRBJ2-6, with D maybe TRBD1 (6 bases). There are 15 residues in the CDR3. Germline CDR1 and CDR2: LNHDA and SQIVND (reference sequence). Trimming removed 5 bases from V and 3 bases from J, with 11 bases in between.

V gene TRBV18 combines with J gene TRBJ2-7; 11 nucleotides match TRBD2. Germline V gene lookup returns CDR1 KGHSH and CDR2 LQKENI. V trimming: 4 bases; J trimming: 6 bases; junction bases outside the gene matches: 2. The CDR3 runs to 13 residues. Here the CDR3 reads CASSQLAGAEQYF. The CDR3 DNA reads TGTGCCAGCTCACAACTAGCGGGAGCCGAGCAGTACTTC.